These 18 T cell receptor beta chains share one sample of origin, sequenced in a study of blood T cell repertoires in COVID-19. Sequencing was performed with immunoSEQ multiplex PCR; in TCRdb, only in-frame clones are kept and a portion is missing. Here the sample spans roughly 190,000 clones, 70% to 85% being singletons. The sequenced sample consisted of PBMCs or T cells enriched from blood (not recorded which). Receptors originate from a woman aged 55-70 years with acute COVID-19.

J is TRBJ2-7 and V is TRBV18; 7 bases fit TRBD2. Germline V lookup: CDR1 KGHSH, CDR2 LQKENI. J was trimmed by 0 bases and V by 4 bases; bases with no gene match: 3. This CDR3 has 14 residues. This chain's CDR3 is CASSQLAGSYEQYF. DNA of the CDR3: TGTGCCAGCTCACAGTTAGCGGGCTCCTACGAGCAGTACTTC.

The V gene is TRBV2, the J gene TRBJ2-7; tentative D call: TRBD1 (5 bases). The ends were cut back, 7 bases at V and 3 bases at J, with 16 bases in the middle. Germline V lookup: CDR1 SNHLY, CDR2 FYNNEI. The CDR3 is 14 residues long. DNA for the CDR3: TGTGCCAGCAAACGGACGCAGGGCCTCTACGAGCAGTACGTC. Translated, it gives CASKRTQGLYEQYV.

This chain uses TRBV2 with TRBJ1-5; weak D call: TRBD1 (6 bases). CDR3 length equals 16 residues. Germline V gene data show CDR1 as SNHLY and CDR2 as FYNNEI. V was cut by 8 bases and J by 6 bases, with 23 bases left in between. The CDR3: CASGSRATGYGQPQHF. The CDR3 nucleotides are TGTGCCAGCGGGTCCCGAGCCACAGGGTACGGTCAGCCCCAGCATTTT.

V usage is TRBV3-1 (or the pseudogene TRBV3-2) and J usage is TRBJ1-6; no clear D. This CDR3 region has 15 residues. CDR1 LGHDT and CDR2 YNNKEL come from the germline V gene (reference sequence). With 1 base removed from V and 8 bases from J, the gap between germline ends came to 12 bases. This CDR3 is CASSQGRASDSPLHF. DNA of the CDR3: TGTGCCAGCAGCCAAGGGAGGGCGTCGGATTCACCCCTCCACTTT.

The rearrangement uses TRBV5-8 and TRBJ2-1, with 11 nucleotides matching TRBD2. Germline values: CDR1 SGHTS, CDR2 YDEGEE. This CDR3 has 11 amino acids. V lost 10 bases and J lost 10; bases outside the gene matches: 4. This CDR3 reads CAGRLAGEQFF. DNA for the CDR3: TGTGCCGGAAGACTAGCGGGAGAGCAGTTCTTC.

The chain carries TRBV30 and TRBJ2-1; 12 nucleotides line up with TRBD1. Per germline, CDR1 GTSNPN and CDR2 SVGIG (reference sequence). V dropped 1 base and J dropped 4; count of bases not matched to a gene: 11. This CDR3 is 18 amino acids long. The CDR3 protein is CAWSAKPGTGGIYNEQFF. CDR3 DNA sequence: TGTGCCTGGAGTGCGAAACCCGGGACAGGGGGCATATACAATGAGCAGTTCTTC.

This CDR3 reads CASSLAGAGGPGNEQFF. The CDR3 DNA sequence: TGCGCCAGCAGCTTGGCCGGAGCGGGAGGCCCCGGGAATGAGCAGTTCTTC. The chain uses TRBV5-1 and TRBJ2-1; 9 nucleotides line up with TRBD2. Germline trimming cut 0 bases from V and 7 bases from J; bases unmatched to any gene: 11. Germline V CDR1 and CDR2: SGHRS, YFSETQ. The CDR3 length is 17 residues.

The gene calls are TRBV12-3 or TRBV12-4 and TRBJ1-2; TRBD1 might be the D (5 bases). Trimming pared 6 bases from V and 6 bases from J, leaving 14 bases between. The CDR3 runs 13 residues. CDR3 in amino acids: CASRSLGGDGYTF. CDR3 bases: TGTGCCAGCAGGTCTTTGGGGGGGGATGGCTACACCTTC.

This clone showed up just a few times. CDR3 amino acids: CASSLGLAGVEQYF. In DNA form, the CDR3 reads TGTGCCAGCAGCTTAGGTCTAGCGGGAGTCGAGCAGTACTTC. The rearrangement joins TRBV7-2 to TRBJ2-7; TRBD2 agrees at 10 bases. The germline V gene has CDR1 SGHTA and CDR2 FQGNSA. The CDR3 has 14 amino acids. J lost 6 bases, V lost 1 base, and 3 bases had no gene match. Complete variable domain (other parts from reference TRBV7-2 and TRBJ2-7): GAGVSQSPSNKVTEKGKDVELRCDPISGHTALYWYRQSLGQGLEFLIYFQGNSAPDKSGLPSDRFSAERTGGSVSTLTIQRTQQEDSAVYLCASSLGLAGVEQYFGPGTRLTVT.

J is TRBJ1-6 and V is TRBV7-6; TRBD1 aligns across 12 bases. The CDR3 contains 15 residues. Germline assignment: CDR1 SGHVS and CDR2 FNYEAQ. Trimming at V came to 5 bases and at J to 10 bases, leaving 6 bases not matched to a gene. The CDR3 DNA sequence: TGTGCCAGCAGCGTCGGGACAGGGGGCTTGTCACCCCTCCACTTT. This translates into CASSVGTGGLSPLHF.

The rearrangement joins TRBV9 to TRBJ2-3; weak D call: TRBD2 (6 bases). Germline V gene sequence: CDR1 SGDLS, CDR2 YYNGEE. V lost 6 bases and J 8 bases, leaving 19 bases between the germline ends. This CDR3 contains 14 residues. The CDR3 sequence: CASTPMREVGTQYF. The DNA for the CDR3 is TGTGCCAGCACTCCCATGAGGGAGGTTGGTACGCAGTATTTT. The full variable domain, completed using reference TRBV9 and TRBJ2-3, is DSGVTQTPKHLITATGQRVTLRCSPRSGDLSVYWYQQSLDQGLQFLIQYYNGEERAKGNILERFSAQQFPDLHSELNLSSLELGDSALYFCASTPMREVGTQYFGPGTRLTVL.

This CDR3 is CSAAFRGQQFF. In DNA, the CDR3 is TGCAGTGCTGCCTTTCGCGGGCAGCAGTTCTTC. V gene TRBV20-1 combines with J gene TRBJ2-1; possibly TRBD2 for D (5 bases). V lost 5 bases and J 11 bases, leaving 13 bases between the germline ends. Germline V gene data show CDR1 as DFQATT and CDR2 as SNEGSKA (reference sequence). The CDR3 is 11 residues long.

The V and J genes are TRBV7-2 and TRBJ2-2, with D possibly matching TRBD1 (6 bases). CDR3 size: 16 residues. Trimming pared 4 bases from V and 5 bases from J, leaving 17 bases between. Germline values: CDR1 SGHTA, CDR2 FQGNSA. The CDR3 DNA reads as TGTGCCAGCAGCTACCTCTCGACAGGAGGTACCGGGGAGCTGTTTTTT. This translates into CASSYLSTGGTGELFF.

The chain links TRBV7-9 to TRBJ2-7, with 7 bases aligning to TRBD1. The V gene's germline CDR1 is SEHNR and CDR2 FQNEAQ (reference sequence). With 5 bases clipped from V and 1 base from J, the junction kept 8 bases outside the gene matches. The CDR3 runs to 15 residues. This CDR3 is CASSHRDSYSYEQYF. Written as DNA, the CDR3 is TGTGCCAGCAGCCACCGGGACAGCTATTCCTACGAGCAGTACTTC.

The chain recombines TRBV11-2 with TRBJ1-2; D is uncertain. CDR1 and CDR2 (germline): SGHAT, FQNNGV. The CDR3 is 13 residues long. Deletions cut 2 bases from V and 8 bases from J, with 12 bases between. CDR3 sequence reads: CASSLNQVFGYTF. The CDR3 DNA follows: TGTGCCAGCAGCTTAAATCAGGTATTCGGCTACACCTTC.

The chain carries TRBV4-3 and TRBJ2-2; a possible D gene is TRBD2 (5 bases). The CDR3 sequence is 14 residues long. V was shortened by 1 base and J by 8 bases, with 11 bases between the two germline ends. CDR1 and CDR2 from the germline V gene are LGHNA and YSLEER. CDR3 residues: CASSQVDSEGELFF. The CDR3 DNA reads TGCGCCAGCAGCCAAGTGGACTCCGAGGGGGAGCTGTTTTTT.

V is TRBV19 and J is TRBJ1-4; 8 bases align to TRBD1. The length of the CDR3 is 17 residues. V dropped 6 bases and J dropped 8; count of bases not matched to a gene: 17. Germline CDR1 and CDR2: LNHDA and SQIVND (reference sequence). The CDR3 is CASRLSGPTDRDEKLFF. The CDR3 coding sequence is TGTGCCAGTAGATTGTCGGGCCCGACGGACAGGGACGAAAAACTGTTTTTT.

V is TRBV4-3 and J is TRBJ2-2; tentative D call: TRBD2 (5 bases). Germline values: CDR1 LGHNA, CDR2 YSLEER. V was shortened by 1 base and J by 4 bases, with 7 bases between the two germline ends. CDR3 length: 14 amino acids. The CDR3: CASSQGTPTGELFF. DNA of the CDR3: TGCGCCAGCAGCCAAGGGACTCCCACCGGGGAGCTGTTTTTT.